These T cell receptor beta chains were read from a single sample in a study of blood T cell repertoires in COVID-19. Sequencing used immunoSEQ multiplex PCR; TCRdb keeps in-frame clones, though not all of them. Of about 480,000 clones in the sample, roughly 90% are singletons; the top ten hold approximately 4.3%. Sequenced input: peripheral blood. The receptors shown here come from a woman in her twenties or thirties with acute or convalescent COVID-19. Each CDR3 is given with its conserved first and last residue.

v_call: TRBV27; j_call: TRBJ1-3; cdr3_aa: CASSPVGGSGNTIYF
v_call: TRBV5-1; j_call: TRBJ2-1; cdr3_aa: CASTLRGETYNEQFF
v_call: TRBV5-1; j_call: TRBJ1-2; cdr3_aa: CASRLAVEHGYTF
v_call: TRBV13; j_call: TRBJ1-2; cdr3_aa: CASSLDGDYGYTF
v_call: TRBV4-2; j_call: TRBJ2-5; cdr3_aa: CASSHTSGGPQETQYF
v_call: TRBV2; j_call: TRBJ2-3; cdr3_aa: CASSARLAASTDTQYF
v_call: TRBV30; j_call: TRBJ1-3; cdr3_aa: CAWSDQGNTIYF
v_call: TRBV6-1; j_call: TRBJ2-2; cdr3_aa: CASSEQDSNTGELFF
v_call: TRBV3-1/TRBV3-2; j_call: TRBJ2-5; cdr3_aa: CASSQDPRTGWETQYF
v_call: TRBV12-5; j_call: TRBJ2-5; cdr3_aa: CARSPRRSSYQETQYF
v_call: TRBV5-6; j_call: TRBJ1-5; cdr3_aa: CASSLGIYDTNQPQHF
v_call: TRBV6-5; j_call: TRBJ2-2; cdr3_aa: CASSYSGAGTGELFF
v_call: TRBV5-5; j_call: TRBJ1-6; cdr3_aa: CASSLPPGQGNSPLHF
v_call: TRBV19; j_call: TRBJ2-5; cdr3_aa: CASSPLTGAQETQYF
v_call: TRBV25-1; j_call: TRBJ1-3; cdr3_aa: CASSTGHSGNTIYF
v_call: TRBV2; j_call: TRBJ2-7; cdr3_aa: CASTKDRDREQYF
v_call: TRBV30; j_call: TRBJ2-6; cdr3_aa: CAWSVTGGGANVLTF
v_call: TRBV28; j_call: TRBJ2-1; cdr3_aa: CASSLWKGLAGDNEQFF
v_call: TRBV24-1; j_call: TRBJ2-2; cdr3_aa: CATSDTTGSTGELFF
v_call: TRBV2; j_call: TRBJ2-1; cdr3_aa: CASSKPSTGFLGNEQFF
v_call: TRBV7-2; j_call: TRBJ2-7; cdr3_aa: CASSLAHSGGTTVYEQYF
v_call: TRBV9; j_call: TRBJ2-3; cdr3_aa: CASSVPGQVTDTQYF
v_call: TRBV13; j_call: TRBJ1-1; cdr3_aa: CASSSQYRDNSISNTEAFF
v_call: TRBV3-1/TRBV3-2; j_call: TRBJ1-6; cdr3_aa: CASSQYSNSPLHF
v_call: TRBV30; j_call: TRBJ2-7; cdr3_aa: CAWTRDRGEEQYF
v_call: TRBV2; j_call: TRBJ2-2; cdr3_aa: CASSAEAPGELFF
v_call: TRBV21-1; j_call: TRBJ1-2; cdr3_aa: CASSKVWEGHGYTF
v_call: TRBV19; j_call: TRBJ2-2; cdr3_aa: CASTAVGRLFTGELFF
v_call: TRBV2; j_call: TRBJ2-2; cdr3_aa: CASSRPGDRETGELFF
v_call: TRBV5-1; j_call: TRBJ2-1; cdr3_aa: CASSGSNEQFF
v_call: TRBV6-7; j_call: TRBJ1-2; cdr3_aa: CASSYPGSLDYGYTF
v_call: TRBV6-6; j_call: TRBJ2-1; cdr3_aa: CASSDRGNEQFF
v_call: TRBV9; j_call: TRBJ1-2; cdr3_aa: CASSVEQGFYGYTF
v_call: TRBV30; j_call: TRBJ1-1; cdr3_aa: CAWGQGAAGTEAFF
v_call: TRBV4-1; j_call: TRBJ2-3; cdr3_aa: CASSRGQGITDTQYF
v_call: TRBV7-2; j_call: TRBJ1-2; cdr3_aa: CASSPGSHSYGYTF
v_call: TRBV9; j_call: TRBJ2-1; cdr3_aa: CASSVNRGSYNEQFF
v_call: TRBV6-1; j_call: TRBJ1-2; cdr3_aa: CASSESPGRNYGYTF
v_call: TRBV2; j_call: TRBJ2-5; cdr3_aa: CASSESRVETQYF
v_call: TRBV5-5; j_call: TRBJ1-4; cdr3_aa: CASSLRLLGRFNEKLFF
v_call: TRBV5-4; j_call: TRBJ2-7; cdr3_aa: CASSGTSYEQYF
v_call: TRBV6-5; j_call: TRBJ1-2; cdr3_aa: CASSSYLGQGNYGYTF
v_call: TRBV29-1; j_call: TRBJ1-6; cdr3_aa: CSVVIGAQGSPLHF
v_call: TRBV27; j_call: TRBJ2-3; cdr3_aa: CASSFTGTAPTDTQYF
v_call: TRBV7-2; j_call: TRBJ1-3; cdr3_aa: CASSFRSSGNTIYF
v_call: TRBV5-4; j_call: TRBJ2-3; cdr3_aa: CASSLKGADPTDTQYF
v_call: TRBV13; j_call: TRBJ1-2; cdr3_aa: CASSLRNYGYTF
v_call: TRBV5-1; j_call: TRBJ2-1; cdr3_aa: CASRDGRGGRIEQFF
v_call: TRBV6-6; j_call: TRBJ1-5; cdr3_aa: CASSRREGGIQPQHF